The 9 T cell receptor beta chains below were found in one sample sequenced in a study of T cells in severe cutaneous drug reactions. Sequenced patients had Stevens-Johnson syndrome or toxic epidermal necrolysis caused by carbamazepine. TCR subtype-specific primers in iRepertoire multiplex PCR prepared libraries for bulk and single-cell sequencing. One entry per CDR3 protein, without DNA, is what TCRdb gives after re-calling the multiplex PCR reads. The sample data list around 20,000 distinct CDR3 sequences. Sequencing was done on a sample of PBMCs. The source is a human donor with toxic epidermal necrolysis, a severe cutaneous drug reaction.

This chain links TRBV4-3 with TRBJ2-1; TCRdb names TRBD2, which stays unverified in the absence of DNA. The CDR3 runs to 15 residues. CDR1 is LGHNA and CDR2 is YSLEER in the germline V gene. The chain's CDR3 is CASSPNGLAPVEQFF.

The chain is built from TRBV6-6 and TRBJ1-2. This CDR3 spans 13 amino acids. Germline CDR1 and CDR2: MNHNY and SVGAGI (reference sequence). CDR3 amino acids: CASSPNVLVGYTF.

CDR3 residues: CASSPPTGIEITDTQYF. The chain recombines TRBV7-9 with TRBJ2-3; without DNA, the TCRdb call of TRBD1 cannot be checked. The CDR3 is 17 residues long. Per germline, CDR1 SEHNR and CDR2 FQNEAQ (reference sequence).

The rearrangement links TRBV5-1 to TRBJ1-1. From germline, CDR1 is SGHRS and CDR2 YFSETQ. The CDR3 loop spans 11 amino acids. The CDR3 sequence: CASRENTEAFF. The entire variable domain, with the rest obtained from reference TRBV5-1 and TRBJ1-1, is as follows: KAGVTQTPRYLIKTRGQQVTLSCSPISGHRSVSWYQQTPGQGLQFLFEYFSETQRNKGNFPGRFSGRQFSNSRSEMNVSTLELGDSALYLCASRENTEAFFGQGTRLTVV.

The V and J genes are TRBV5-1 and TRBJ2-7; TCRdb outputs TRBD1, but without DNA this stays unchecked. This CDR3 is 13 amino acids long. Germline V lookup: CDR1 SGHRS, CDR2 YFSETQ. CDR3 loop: CASSVVEPLEQYF.

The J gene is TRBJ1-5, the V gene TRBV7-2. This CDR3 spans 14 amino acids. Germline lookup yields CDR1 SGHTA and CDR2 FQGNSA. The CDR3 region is CASGAGTGNQPQHF. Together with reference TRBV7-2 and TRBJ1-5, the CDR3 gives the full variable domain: GAGVSQSPSNKVTEKGKDVELRCDPISGHTALYWYRQSLGQGLEFLIYFQGNSAPDKSGLPSDRFSAERTGGSVSTLTIQRTQQEDSAVYLCASGAGTGNQPQHFGDGTRLSIL.

This chain's CDR3 is CASSFRDNYGYTF. The rearrangement links TRBV5-5 to TRBJ1-2; TCRdb calls TRBD1, which cannot be checked without DNA. There are 13 residues in the CDR3. Germline CDR1 SGHKS, CDR2 YYEKEE (reference sequence).

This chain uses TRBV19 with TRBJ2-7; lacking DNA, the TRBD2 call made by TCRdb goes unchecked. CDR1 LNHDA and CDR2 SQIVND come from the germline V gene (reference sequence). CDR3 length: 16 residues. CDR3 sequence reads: CASSDQGQRSSYEQYF.

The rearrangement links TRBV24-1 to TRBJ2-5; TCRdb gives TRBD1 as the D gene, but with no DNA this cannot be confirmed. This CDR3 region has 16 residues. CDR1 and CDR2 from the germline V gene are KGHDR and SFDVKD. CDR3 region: CATSDPGQGRPETQYF.